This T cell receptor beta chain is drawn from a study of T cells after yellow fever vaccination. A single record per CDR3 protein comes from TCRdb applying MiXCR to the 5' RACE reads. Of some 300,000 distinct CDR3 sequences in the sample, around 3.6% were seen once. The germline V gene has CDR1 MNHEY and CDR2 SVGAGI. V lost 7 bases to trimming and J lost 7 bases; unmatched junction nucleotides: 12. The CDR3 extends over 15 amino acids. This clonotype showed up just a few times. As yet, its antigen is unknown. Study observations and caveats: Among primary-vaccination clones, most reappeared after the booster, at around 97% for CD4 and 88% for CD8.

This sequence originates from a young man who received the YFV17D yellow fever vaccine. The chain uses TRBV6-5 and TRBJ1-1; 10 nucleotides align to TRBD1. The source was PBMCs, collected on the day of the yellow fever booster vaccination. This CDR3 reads CASTHGDRGISEAFF. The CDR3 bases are TGTGCCAGCACCCACGGGGACAGGGGAATTAGTGAAGCTTTCTTT.